Below are 26 T cell receptor beta chains sequenced from a single sample in a study of glioma-infiltrating T cells. The iRepertoire nested amplicon-rescue multiplex PCR amplified TCR alpha and beta CDR3s from RNA. TCRdb itself ran the multiplex PCR reads through MiXCR, one entry per CDR3 protein. Counted here are about 9,200 distinct CDR3 sequences, 56% occurring once; the ten biggest clones make up less than 25%. The sequencing input was glioma tissue, nonneoplastic brain tissue, or PBMCs (not recorded which). The receptors shown here come from a human donor with low-grade glioma or glioblastoma, undergoing nonglioma brain surgery, or in good health (not recorded which).

By share, this clonotype counts as medium-sized. CDR3 coding DNA: TGTGCCACCAGCAGATCACTCGGACAGGCCTCCTACGAGCAGTACTTC. Its translation is CATSRSLGQASYEQYF. V gene TRBV15 combines with J gene TRBJ2-7; TRBD1 matches 7 bases. The germline CDR1 and CDR2 sequences are LNHNV and YYDKDF (reference sequence). V shed 2 bases, J shed 0 bases, and the junction held 7 bases outside the gene matches. There are 16 residues in the CDR3.

Of note for this clonotype: This may be a read error, as it is one base from a much larger clone. The chain links TRBV3-1 to TRBJ2-2; the D is unclear. The CDR3 runs 12 residues. CDR1 and CDR2 from the germline V gene are LGHDT and YNNKEL (reference sequence). CDR3 in amino acids: CAISQYTGELFF. In DNA, the CDR3 is TGTGCCATCAGCCAGTACACCGGGGAGCTGTTTTTT.

The chain carries TRBV15 and TRBJ1-4; D possibly corresponds to TRBD1 (5 bases). With 6 bases removed from V and 0 bases from J, the gap between germline ends came to 8 bases. The CDR3 extends over 14 amino acids. Germline CDR1 and CDR2: LNHNV and YYDKDF (reference sequence). The CDR3 here is CATRGDATNEKLFF. In DNA, the CDR3 is TGTGCCACCAGAGGGGACGCAACTAATGAAAAACTGTTTTTT.

As for this clonotype: The germline gene is not matched at one end of the junction; a read error may be the cause. J is TRBJ1-2 and V is TRBV28; TRBD1 is a possible D gene (5 bases). In germline, CDR1 is MDHEN, CDR2 SYDVKM. This CDR3 contains 15 residues. The chain's CDR3 is CAGSSVFGASCGYTF. The CDR3 DNA sequence: TGTGCCGGCAGCTCCGTTTTCGGGGCTAGCTGTGGCTACACCTTC.

Turning to this clonotype: The CDR3 does not close with the conserved phenylalanine or tryptophan, likely indicating a read error. V gene TRBV28 combines with J gene TRBJ2-6; D might be TRBD1 (5 bases). Germline CDR1 and CDR2: MDHEN and SYDVKM. This CDR3 is built from 16 residues. Trimming stripped 2 bases from V and 2 bases from J, with 10 bases between. The CDR3 loop is CASSLMEGAGANVLTL. CDR3 nucleotide sequence: TGTGCCAGCAGTTTAATGGAAGGGGCTGGGGCCAACGTCCTGACTTTA.

Judged by abundance, this clonotype is medium-sized. The chain has TRBV20-1 and TRBJ2-5, with D possibly matching TRBD2 (5 bases). V lost 3 bases and J 0 bases, leaving 8 bases between the germline ends. The germline gives CDR1 DFQATT, CDR2 SNEGSKA (reference sequence). This CDR3 has 13 residues. CDR3 amino acids: CSARRADQETQYF. In DNA form, the CDR3 reads TGCAGTGCTAGGAGGGCAGACCAAGAGACCCAGTACTTC.

CDR3 loop: CASRPVGGDTGELFF. CDR3 nucleotide sequence: TGTGCCAGCAGGCCGGTAGGGGGAGACACCGGGGAGCTGTTTTTT. The chain employs TRBV12-3 or TRBV12-4 and TRBJ2-2, with D possibly being TRBD1 (6 bases). This CDR3 is built from 15 residues. V was clipped by 6 bases and J by 3 bases, with 14 bases between them.

This chain joins TRBV20-1 and TRBJ2-3, with 9 nucleotides matching TRBD2. This CDR3 is built from 15 residues. Germline CDR1 is DFQATT and CDR2 is SNEGSKA (reference sequence). V lost 6 bases to trimming and J lost 1 base; unmatched junction nucleotides: 8. DNA of the CDR3: TGCAGTGCCAGCAGCTTAGCGGGAGGCACAGATACGCAGTATTTT. Its protein is CSASSLAGGTDTQYF.

This clonotype is categorized as medium-sized. The chain carries TRBV20-1 and TRBJ2-5, with D perhaps matching TRBD2 (5 bases). This CDR3 spans 13 amino acids. Germline V lookup: CDR1 DFQATT, CDR2 SNEGSKA (reference sequence). V lost 6 bases to trimming and J lost 1 base, with 12 bases between them. The chain's CDR3 is CSAPWGVQETQYF. The CDR3 DNA follows: TGCAGTGCCCCCTGGGGAGTCCAAGAGACCCAGTACTTC.

This clonotype was seen only once. The rearrangement joins TRBV2 to TRBJ1-5; D uncertain. V lost 5 bases and J lost 4, with 9 bases in between. The germline gives CDR1 SNHLY, CDR2 FYNNEI. This CDR3 comprises 13 residues. CDR3 loop: CASSREGNQPQHF. The CDR3 coding sequence is TGTGCCAGCAGTCGGGAAGGGAATCAGCCCCAGCATTTT.

In the case of this clonotype: The junction does not match germline at one end; this may be a read error. This chain connects TRBV20-1 to TRBJ2-1, with 8 bases aligning to TRBD2. Germline assignment: CDR1 DFQATT and CDR2 SNEGSKA (reference sequence). The CDR3 extends over 14 amino acids. CDR3 bases: TGCAGTGCGAGTAGCGGGAAGGATTACAATGAGAAGTTCTTC. Translating gives CSASSGKDYNEKFF.

Note on this clonotype: One base away lies a much larger clone, so this may be a sequencing read error. The chain is built from TRBV29-1 and TRBJ1-5; D might be TRBD1 (5 bases). This CDR3 spans 13 amino acids. Looked up from germline, CDR1 is SQVTM and CDR2 is ANQGSEA. CDR3 DNA: TGCAGCGTCAGCGATGACAGTTATCAGCCCCGGCATTTT. It yields the protein CSVSDDSYQPRHF. The entire variable domain, with the rest obtained from reference TRBV29-1 and TRBJ1-5, is as follows: SAVISQKPSRDICQRGTSLTIQCQVDSQVTMMFWYRQQPGQSLTLIATANQGSEATYESGFVIDKFPISRPNLTFSTLTVSNMSPEDSSIYLCSVSDDSYQPRHFGDGTRLSIL.

V usage is TRBV2 and J usage is TRBJ2-5; a possible D gene is TRBD2 (5 bases). CDR3 length: 13 amino acids. The V gene's germline CDR1 is SNHLY and CDR2 FYNNEI. V was shortened by 4 bases and J by 5 bases, with 11 bases between the two germline ends. For the CDR3, the DNA is TGTGCCAGCAGTGTAGAGAGGGCTGAGACCCAGTACTTC. It translates to CASSVERAETQYF.

Comment on this clonotype: The junction departs from the called germline gene at one end, perhaps through a read error. CDR3 nucleotide sequence: TGCAGTGCCAGGTGGAAGGATCAGCCCCAGGATTTT. This codes for CSARWKDQPQDF. J is TRBJ1-5 and V is TRBV20-1; D is uncertain. Germline values: CDR1 DFQATT, CDR2 SNEGSKA (reference sequence). The CDR3 runs 12 residues.

The genes are TRBV28 and TRBJ1-4; no definite D call. Germline V CDR1 and CDR2: MDHEN, SYDVKM. The CDR3 length is 11 residues. The CDR3 nucleotides are TGTTTCAGCAGTATGTATGAAAAACTGTTTTTT. This codes for CFSSMYEKLFF.

In its sample, this clonotype was seen once. Germline and junction disagree at one end, which may indicate a read error. V is TRBV20-1 and J is TRBJ2-1, with D perhaps TRBD2 (6 bases). Germline loops: CDR1 DFQATT, CDR2 SNEGSKA (reference sequence). CDR3 length equals 15 residues. The CDR3 DNA is TGCAGTGCTAGAGATAGCGGAAGGGTCTACAATAAGCAGTTCTTC. Translation gives CSARDSGRVYNKQFF.

This clonotype came up once. A read error is possible here, since a much larger clone lies one base away. The V call is TRBV5-1, the J call TRBJ2-7; D not certain. The CDR3 extends over 13 amino acids. CDR1 is SGHRS and CDR2 is YFSETQ in the germline V gene. The CDR3 DNA follows: TGCGACAGCAGCTCCGGAATCGGAGAGGAGCAGTACTTC. Its protein is CDSSSGIGEEQYF.

The chain uses TRBV18 and TRBJ2-3, with 7 nucleotides matching TRBD1. V lost 9 bases to trimming and J lost 15 bases; unmatched junction nucleotides: 12. Germline V gene data show CDR1 as KGHSH and CDR2 as LQKENI. The CDR3 consists of 11 residues. The CDR3 is CARSSGQQQYF. CDR3 DNA sequence: TGTGCCAGATCATCGGGACAGCAGCAATATTTT. The full variable domain, in which reference TRBV18 and TRBJ2-3 provide the parts outside the CDR3, is NAGVMQNPRHLVRRRGQEARLRCSPMKGHSHVYWYRQLPEEGLKFMVYLQKENIIDESGMPKERFSAEFPKEGPSILRIQQVVRGDSAAYFCARSSGQQQYFGPGTRLTVL.

This clonotype is medium-sized within its sample. The chain combines TRBV6-6 with TRBJ2-1; D is perhaps TRBD2 (5 bases). Trimming cost V 0 bases and J 3 bases, with 12 bases left between them. The V gene's germline CDR1 is MNHNY and CDR2 SVGAGI (reference sequence). This CDR3 is built from 16 residues. The CDR3 sequence is CASSYSEERFYNEQFF. CDR3 DNA sequence: TGTGCCAGCAGTTACTCGGAGGAGCGGTTCTACAATGAGCAGTTCTTC.

This clonotype is large (0.1 to 1%) by share. The V call is TRBV28, the J call TRBJ1-1; 9 nucleotides align to TRBD1. Germline trimming cut 7 bases from V and 7 bases from J; bases unmatched to any gene: 10. Per germline, CDR1 MDHEN and CDR2 SYDVKM. The CDR3 length is 14 residues. The CDR3 DNA is TGTGCCAGCATGGGGGACAGGGCTACGGTTGAAGCTTTCTTT. Its translation is CASMGDRATVEAFF.

With regard to this clonotype: The junction differs from germline at one of its ends, possibly a read error. The CDR3 bases are TGTGCCGCCGAGGGAAGCTTGAACACCGGAGAGCTGTTTTTT. Protein product: CAAEGSLNTGELFF. The rearrangement joins TRBV24-1 to TRBJ2-2, with D tentatively TRBD2 (5 bases). Germline CDR1 reads KGHDR; CDR2 reads SFDVKD. The CDR3 covers 14 residues.

This chain connects TRBV30 to TRBJ1-1; D is unclear. V lost 2 bases and J 2 bases, leaving 9 bases between the germline ends. Germline CDR1 reads GTSNPN; CDR2 reads SVGIG (reference sequence). This CDR3 spans 13 amino acids. CDR3: CAWSFGGNTEAFF. In DNA, the CDR3 is TGTGCCTGGAGTTTTGGAGGTAACACTGAAGCTTTCTTT.

V is TRBV20-1 and J is TRBJ2-3; the D gene is possibly TRBD2 (6 bases). CDR3 length: 16 residues. Trimming pared 0 bases from V and 3 bases from J, leaving 16 bases between. Germline-derived CDR1 and CDR2 are DFQATT and SNEGSKA (reference sequence). The DNA of the CDR3 is TGCAGTGCTAGAGAAGTTAATGGGAGGTTGACAGATACGCAGTATTTT. Translation: CSAREVNGRLTDTQYF.

This clonotype was seen repeatedly, ten times or more. A much bigger clone sits one base away, suggesting this may be a read error. The CDR3 spells CARSPETDTQYF. DNA of the CDR3: TGTGCCCGCAGCCCCGAAACAGATACGCAGTATTTT. The rearrangement links TRBV7-2 to TRBJ2-3; no clear D. The CDR3 totals 12 residues. The germline gives CDR1 SGHTA, CDR2 FQGNSA.

This clonotype is medium-sized (0.01 to 0.1%). The rearrangement uses TRBV12-3 or TRBV12-4 and TRBJ1-5; D unclear. CDR3 size: 12 residues. The V end lost 3 bases, the J end lost 6 bases, and 6 bases lay between the germline ends. CDR3 DNA sequence: TGTGCCAGCAGTTTGACTACTCAGCCCCAGCATTTT. Translation: CASSLTTQPQHF.

This clonotype occurred a few times. It may be a read error: a sequence one base away is much more abundant. The chain links TRBV29-1 to TRBJ2-1; 9 bases match TRBD1. In germline, CDR1 is SQVTM, CDR2 ANQGSEA. There are 11 residues in the CDR3. Trimming cost V 6 bases and J 14 bases; bases outside gene matches: 8. The CDR3 loop reads CSVASTGGKFF. The CDR3 nucleotides are TGCAGCGTGGCCTCGACAGGGGGAAAGTTCTTC.